This T cell receptor beta chain originates from a study of blood T cell repertoires in COVID-19 (dated by TCRdb to about 2020). Context from the whole study: Samples from collaborators originated in the United States, Italy and Spain and spanned both the acute and convalescent phases of COVID-19. The material from the prospective study consisted of cDNA or gDNA derived from T cells, B-cell-depleted T cells, or PBMCs. Deeply sampled blood TCRbeta repertoires from subjects exposed to, actively infected with, or recovered from COVID-19 were included in the dataset. The repertoires were made available in a free public database intended to serve as a resource for research on the immune response to SARS-CoV-2. Samples were obtained from the ongoing ImmuneRACE study (first 160 participants) and from some 1,200 subjects provided by 6 global collaborators. The sample metadata nearly always contained a de-identified subject ID, COVID-19 status, age in years and sex. Where HLA class I and class II types were available, the types were taken from metadata supplied by the sample provider, not from assay-based typing. What the authors observed across the whole study: The amount of clinical and demographic metadata varied by source and participant and was provided uncurated.

Comment on this clone: Its antigen remains undetermined. No clone much larger than this one lies a single base away; base qualities are absent.

TCRbeta CDR3 regions were amplified from genomic DNA by means of the immunoSEQ Assay, a bias-controlled multiplex PCR. As for the authors' bioinformatics: The number of nucleated cells in each sample was estimated from the amplification of reference gene primers within the assay. To quantify the absolute abundance of each unique TCRbeta CDR3 rearrangement, sequence reads were collapsed and filtered. For each sample, productive Simpson clonality was calculated as the square root of Simpson's diversity index over productive rearrangements. The source is immuneACCESS, and TCRdb retained only in-frame sequences with V and J called. Part of the clones is not carried over; for the studies checked, unresolved V genes explain less than half of this, and the remainder is unexplained. That table furnishes V, J and clone size, whereas the DNA furnished D and trimming. Recorded for this sample are roughly 170,000 clones; 80% to 90% of them occurred a single time. About a fifth of the sample is in the top ten clones.

The CDR3 goes from the cysteine to the phenylalanine over 12 residues. Only the CDR3 DNA stays, 36 bases, in frame from base 1. From the germline V gene (reference sequence), CDR1 is GTSNPN and CDR2 is SVGIG. The V end loses 2 bases and the J end loses 1 base, and a stretch of 6 bases separates them. The collaborating institutions used their own protocols to collect whole blood in K2EDTA tubes. For TCRbeta analysis, collaborators shipped samples in one of three forms: frozen whole blood, isolated PBMCs, or DNA extracted from either of those sample types. The sequence is built from TRBV30 and TRBJ2-7, with no confident D gene call. The sequence derives from a man aged 65 to 85 with active or convalescent COVID-19. Sequencing was carried out using peripheral blood. The nucleotide sequence is given as TGTGCCTGGAGTACACAATCCTACGAGCAGTACTTC. This encodes CAWSTQSYEQYF.